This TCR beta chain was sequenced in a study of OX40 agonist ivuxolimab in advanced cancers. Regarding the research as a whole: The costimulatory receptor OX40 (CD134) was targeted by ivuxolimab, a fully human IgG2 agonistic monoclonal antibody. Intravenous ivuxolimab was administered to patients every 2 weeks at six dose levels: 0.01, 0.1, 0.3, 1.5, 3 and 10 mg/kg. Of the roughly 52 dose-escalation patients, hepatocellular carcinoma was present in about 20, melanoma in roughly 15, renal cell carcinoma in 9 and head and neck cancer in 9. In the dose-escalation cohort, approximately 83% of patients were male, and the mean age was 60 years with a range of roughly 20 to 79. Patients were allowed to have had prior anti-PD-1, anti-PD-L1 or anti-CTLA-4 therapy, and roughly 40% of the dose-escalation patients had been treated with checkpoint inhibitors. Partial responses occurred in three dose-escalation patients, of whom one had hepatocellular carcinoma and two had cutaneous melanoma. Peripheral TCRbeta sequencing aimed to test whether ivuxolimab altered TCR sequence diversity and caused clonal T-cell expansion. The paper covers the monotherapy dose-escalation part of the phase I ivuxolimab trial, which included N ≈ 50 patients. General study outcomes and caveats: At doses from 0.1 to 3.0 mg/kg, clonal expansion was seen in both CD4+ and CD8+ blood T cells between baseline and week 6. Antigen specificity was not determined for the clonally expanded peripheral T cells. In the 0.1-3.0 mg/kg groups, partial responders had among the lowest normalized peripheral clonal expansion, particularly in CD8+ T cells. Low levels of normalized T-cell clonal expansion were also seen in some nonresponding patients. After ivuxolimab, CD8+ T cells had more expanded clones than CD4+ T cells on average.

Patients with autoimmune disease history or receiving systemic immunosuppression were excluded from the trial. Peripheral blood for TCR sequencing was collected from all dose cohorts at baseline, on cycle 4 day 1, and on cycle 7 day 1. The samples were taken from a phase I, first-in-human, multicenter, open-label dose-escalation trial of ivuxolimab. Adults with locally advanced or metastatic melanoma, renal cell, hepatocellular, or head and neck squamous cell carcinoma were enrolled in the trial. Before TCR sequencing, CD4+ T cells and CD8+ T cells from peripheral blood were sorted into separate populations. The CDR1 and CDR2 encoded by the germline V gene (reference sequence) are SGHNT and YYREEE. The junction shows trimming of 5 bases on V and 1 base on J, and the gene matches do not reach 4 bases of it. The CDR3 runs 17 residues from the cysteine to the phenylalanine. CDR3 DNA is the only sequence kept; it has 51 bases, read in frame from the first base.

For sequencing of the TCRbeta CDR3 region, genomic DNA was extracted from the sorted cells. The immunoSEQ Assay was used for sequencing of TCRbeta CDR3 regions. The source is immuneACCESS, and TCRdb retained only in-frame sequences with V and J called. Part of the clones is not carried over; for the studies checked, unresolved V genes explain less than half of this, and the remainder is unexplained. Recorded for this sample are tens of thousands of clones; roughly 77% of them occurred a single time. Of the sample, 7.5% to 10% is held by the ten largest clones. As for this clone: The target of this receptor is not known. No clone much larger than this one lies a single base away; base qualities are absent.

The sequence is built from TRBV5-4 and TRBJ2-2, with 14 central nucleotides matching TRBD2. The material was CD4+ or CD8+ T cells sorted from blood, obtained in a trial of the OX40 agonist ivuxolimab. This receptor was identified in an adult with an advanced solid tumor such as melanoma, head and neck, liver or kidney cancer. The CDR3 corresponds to CASRIGLAGGNTGELFF. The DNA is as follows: TGTGCCAGCAGAATCGGACTAGCGGGGGGGAACACCGGGGAGCTGTTTTTT.